The sequence of this TCR beta chain was determined in a study of vaccination and CD4 T cells after COVID-19. Whole-study context: Post-COVID samples were collected a median about 94 days following diagnosis, spanning 35 to 161. The peptides that stimulated the cells were overlapping spike peptides from SARS-CoV-2, HCoV-NL63, HCoV-OC43 and HCoV-229E.

The treatment here: approximately 9-day PBMC culture with coronavirus spike peptide pools or control peptides (ViraFEST assay). With peptide pools, ViraFEST first expanded antigen-specific T cells and afterwards sequenced their TCRs. Concerning this clonotype itself: Antigen specificity is unknown.

Sequence data for DNA of cultured CD4+ T cells were generated by the Oncomine TCR Beta short-read assay. In this case, cultured CD4+ T cells provided the extracted genomic DNA. TCRdb analysed the PCR reads with MiXCR anew, one entry per CDR3 protein. Here the sample spans some 18,000 distinct CDR3 sequences, 51% being singletons. The ends were cut back, 1 base at V and 2 bases at J, with 9 bases in the middle. The V gene's germline CDR1 is SGHTA and CDR2 FQGNSA. The CDR3 is made up of 14 amino acids. The rearrangement joins TRBV7-2 to TRBJ2-7; D call uncertain. This sample comprised CD4+ T cells from blood, cultured in vitro, obtained before SARS-CoV-2 vaccination. This receptor was identified in a human donor who had recovered from COVID-19. Here the CDR3 DNA reads TGTGCCAGCAGCTTAGTTCCCTCGCCCTACGAGCAGTACTTC. Its protein is CASSLVPSPYEQYF.